Following are 16 T cell receptor beta chains from one sample sequenced in a study of T cell responses to AZD1222 COVID-19 vaccine. Clones were read by immunoSEQ multiplex PCR, and TCRdb kept only the in-frame ones, dropping some. Among about 56,000 clones listed, around 85% were seen once. The specimen comprised peripheral blood, sampled on day 0 of AZD1222 vaccination. All receptors derive from an adult in good health.

This clone was seen a single time. The chain couples TRBV6-5 to TRBJ2-1; 9 bases agree with TRBD2. Germline V gene sequence: CDR1 MNHEY, CDR2 SVGAGI. V lost 2 bases, J lost 6 bases, and 8 bases stayed unmatched. The CDR3 sequence is 16 residues long. Here the CDR3 DNA reads TGTGCCAGCAGTTACCGTGGGAGCGGGGGGCCCAATGAGCAGTTCTTC. Translated: CASSYRGSGGPNEQFF.

This chain uses TRBV7-2 with TRBJ1-1; D not resolved. CDR1 is SGHTA and CDR2 is FQGNSA in the germline V gene. The CDR3 sequence is 13 residues long. V lost 0 bases, J lost 1 base, and 3 bases lay in between. The CDR3 sequence is CASSLARNTEAFF. The CDR3 DNA is TGTGCCAGCAGCTTAGCGAGGAACACTGAAGCTTTCTTT.

The V and J genes are TRBV2 and TRBJ1-5, with 10 bases lining up with TRBD1. J gave up 4 bases and V 8 bases, and 2 bases lay outside the gene matches. The CDR3 totals 13 residues. The V gene's germline CDR1 is SNHLY and CDR2 FYNNEI. CDR3 DNA sequence: TGTGCCAGCGGGGACAGGGGAAATCAGCCCCAGCATTTT. It is translated as CASGDRGNQPQHF.

Only one count was recorded for this clone. This chain links TRBV7-3 with TRBJ2-7; D tentatively fits TRBD1 or TRBD2 (6 bases each). Trimming cost V 2 bases and J 3 bases, with 14 bases left between them. Germline values: CDR1 SGHTA, CDR2 FQGTGA. The CDR3 has 15 amino acids. CDR3 sequence: CASSLEGGPHYEQYF. The CDR3 DNA sequence: TGTGCCAGCAGCTTAGAGGGGGGCCCACACTACGAGCAGTACTTC.

This chain links TRBV10-3 with TRBJ2-2; 7 nucleotides agree with TRBD1. The CDR3 contains 16 residues. The J segment lost 1 base and the V segment lost 5 bases, leaving 7 bases of the junction unmatched. Per the germline V gene, CDR1 is ENHRY and CDR2 is SYGVKD. The CDR3 bases are TGTGCCATCAGTCGAGGGGGCAGTCAGAACACCGGGGAGCTGTTTTTT. Encoded protein: CAISRGGSQNTGELFF.

The V call is TRBV28, the J call TRBJ1-2, with 12 bases lining up with TRBD1. Trimming took 6 bases from V and 7 from J; bases not matched to a gene: 9. The CDR3 runs to 15 residues. The germline gives CDR1 MDHEN, CDR2 SYDVKM. The CDR3, as DNA: TGTGCCAGCAGGACCCCCGGGACAGGGGGCCTTGGCTACACCTTC. Translating it yields CASRTPGTGGLGYTF.

This clone was recorded once. The rearrangement joins TRBV24-1 to TRBJ2-6; 7 bases match TRBD1. V lost 5 bases and J lost 4; bases outside the gene matches: 10. Looked up from germline, CDR1 is KGHDR and CDR2 is SFDVKD. This CDR3 contains 17 residues. The CDR3 here is CATSGTTGFDGANVLTF. The CDR3 nucleotides are TGTGCCACCAGTGGCACGACAGGGTTTGACGGGGCCAACGTCCTGACTTTC.

The J gene is TRBJ1-5, the V gene TRBV5-8, with 7 bases aligning to TRBD1. V gave up 4 bases and J gave up 7 bases; unmatched junction bases: 8. Looked up from germline, CDR1 is SGHTS and CDR2 is YDEGEE. The CDR3 runs to 14 residues. The CDR3 coding sequence is TGTGCCAGCAGCAAAAAGACAGGGCACCAGCCCCAGCATTTT. This translates into CASSKKTGHQPQHF.

V is TRBV6-5 and J is TRBJ2-3; 8 nucleotides agree with TRBD2. Germline CDR1 MNHEY, CDR2 SVGAGI. The CDR3 runs to 16 residues. With 4 bases clipped from V and 4 bases from J, the junction kept 10 bases outside the gene matches. The CDR3 region is CASSSDGAGGADTQYF. The CDR3 bases are TGTGCCAGCAGTTCCGACGGGGCGGGGGGAGCAGATACGCAGTATTTT.

The chain combines TRBV6-5 with TRBJ1-2, with D tentatively TRBD1 (5 bases). The CDR3 is 16 amino acids. V lost 4 bases and J 7 bases, leaving 22 bases between the germline ends. Germline CDR1 MNHEY, CDR2 SVGAGI. CDR3 sequence (DNA): TGTGCCAGCAGTTCAGCCACCAAAGGGGCCGGGAGTGGCTACACCTTC. The encoded protein is CASSSATKGAGSGYTF.

V usage is TRBV5-4 and J usage is TRBJ1-1; a possible D gene is TRBD1 (6 bases). Germline V CDR1 and CDR2: SGHNT, YYREEE (reference sequence). The CDR3 loop spans 13 amino acids. V lost 7 bases and J 5 bases, leaving 15 bases between the germline ends. The CDR3 coding sequence is TGTGCCAGCGGCGTAAAGGGGGTTACTGAAGCTTTCTTT. Its protein is CASGVKGVTEAFF.

The rearrangement uses TRBV12-5 and TRBJ2-1; 9 positions agree with TRBD2. Germline trimming cut 4 bases from V and 9 bases from J; bases unmatched to any gene: 7. Germline V gives CDR1 LGHNT, CDR2 FRNRAP. The CDR3 is 14 amino acids. CDR3 sequence: CASGSAGGTGEQFF. For the CDR3, the DNA is TGTGCTAGTGGTTCCGCGGGGGGGACCGGTGAGCAGTTCTTC.

The V call is TRBV6-4, the J call TRBJ2-2, with 8 bases that match TRBD1. Trimming at V came to 4 bases and at J to 2 bases, leaving 3 bases not matched to a gene. This CDR3 comprises 15 residues. Germline values: CDR1 MRHNA, CDR2 SNTAGT. The DNA of the CDR3 is TGTGCCAGCAGTGCCGGACAGGGCAACACCGGGGAGCTGTTTTTT. Residues: CASSAGQGNTGELFF.

The chain uses TRBV6-5 and TRBJ2-1, with a weak D call TRBD2 (5 bases). Germline V lookup: CDR1 MNHEY, CDR2 SVGAGI. There are 12 residues in the CDR3. V was clipped by 7 bases and J by 9 bases, with 13 bases between them. The CDR3 spells CASTLGRGEQFF. The CDR3 nucleotides are TGTGCCAGCACTCTCGGCCGGGGTGAGCAGTTCTTC.

This clone appeared a few times. The chain uses TRBV5-1 and TRBJ1-1, with a weak D call TRBD1 (6 bases). The CDR3 runs 14 residues. Germline CDR1 reads SGHRS; CDR2 reads YFSETQ. V was cut by 2 bases and J by 4 bases, with 12 bases left in between. CDR3 protein: CASSLRGLGTEAFF. For the CDR3, the DNA is TGCGCCAGCAGCTTACGGGGGCTGGGCACTGAAGCTTTCTTT.

On this clone: Other DNA sequences from this sample encode an identical CDR3 as well. The chain links TRBV28 to TRBJ2-3, with D possibly matching TRBD1 (5 bases). The V gene lost 1 base and the J gene lost 0 bases, with 8 bases spanning the gap. The CDR3 contains 15 residues. Germline CDR1 is MDHEN and CDR2 is SYDVKM. In nucleotides, the CDR3 is TGTGCCAGCAGTTTATCAGGGTACAGCACAGATACGCAGTATTTT. This encodes CASSLSGYSTDTQYF.